The 16 T cell receptor beta chains given below trace back to one sample, sequenced in a study of preoperative IRX-2 immunotherapy in early breast cancer. Data came from immunoSEQ multiplex PCR; TCRdb stores just in-frame clones and leaves some out. The sample has more than 20,000 clones, approximately 77% seen once. The treatment here: preoperative locoregional IRX-2 cytokine immunotherapy. Sequencing was performed on lymph node tissue, taken after IRX-2 immunotherapy. These receptors were taken from a human donor with breast cancer.

This clone was detected a few times. V gene TRBV6-8 combines with J gene TRBJ2-7; 14 bases agree with TRBD2. The V gene end was trimmed by 5 bases and the J gene end by 4 bases; junction bases not matched to a gene: 7. This CDR3 comprises 16 residues. From germline, CDR1 is MNHGY and CDR2 SAAAGT. For the CDR3, the DNA is TGTGCCAGCAGTCCCTTGACTAGCGGGAGGGGTTACGAGCAGTACTTC. It translates to CASSPLTSGRGYEQYF.

This clone was observed a single time. The rearrangement uses TRBV30 and TRBJ1-2; no firm D call. CDR1 GTSNPN and CDR2 SVGIG come from the germline V gene (reference sequence). The length of the CDR3 is 13 residues. Trimming took 8 bases from V and 7 from J, leaving 20 bases between them. CDR3 DNA sequence: TGTGCCATCCGAATCGTACCTGTGGGTGGCTACACCTTC. It translates to CAIRIVPVGGYTF. Together with reference TRBV30 and TRBJ1-2, the CDR3 gives the full variable domain: SQTIHQWPATLVQPVGSPLSLECTVEGTSNPNLYWYRQAAGRGLQLLFYSVGIGQISSEVPQNLSASRPQDRQFILSSKKLLLSDSGFYLCAIRIVPVGGYTFGSGTRLTVV.

The genes are TRBV14 and TRBJ2-1, with D possibly TRBD2 on 5 matching bases. Germline CDR1 reads SGHDN; CDR2 reads FVKESK. Trimming removed 10 bases at V and 5 bases at J, with 27 bases between. The CDR3 is made up of 17 amino acids. For the CDR3, the DNA is TGTGCCACCAGTCCCAAGGGTCGGAGAGGGCCCAACAATGAGCAGTTCTTC. This translates into CATSPKGRRGPNNEQFF.

This rearrangement joins TRBV6-7 to TRBJ1-2; a weak D match, TRBD1 (6 bases). TRBV6-7 is filed as an ORF, its function uncertain. The germline V and J ends were trimmed by 6 bases and 6 bases, with 26 bases remaining between them. This CDR3 comprises 17 residues. CDR3 sequence: CASRPGQGPTVRDGYTF. As DNA, the CDR3 is TGTGCCAGCAGGCCCGGGCAGGGGCCTACGGTGCGCGATGGCTACACCTTC.

This chain joins TRBV14 and TRBJ2-2; 7 nucleotides line up with TRBD2. The CDR3 sequence is 16 residues long. The germline V gene encodes CDR1 SGHDN and CDR2 FVKESK. The V gene end was trimmed by 4 bases and the J gene end by 2 bases; junction bases not matched to a gene: 7. CDR3 DNA sequence: TGTGCCAGCAGCCGTGGGGCTAGCGGAAACACCGGGGAGCTGTTTTTT. Its protein product is CASSRGASGNTGELFF.

This clone turned up a few times. The J gene is TRBJ2-7, the V gene TRBV7-6, with 11 positions matching TRBD2. CDR3 length: 15 residues. Germline CDR1 reads SGHVS; CDR2 reads FNYEAQ. V trimming: 4 bases; J trimming: 2 bases; junction bases outside the gene matches: 4. Here the CDR3 DNA reads TGTGCCAGCAGCTCCGCGGGACTAGCGGCCTACGAGCAGTACTTC. Encoded protein: CASSSAGLAAYEQYF. Full variable domain (rest looked up from reference TRBV7-6 and TRBJ2-7): GAGVSQSPRYKVTKRGQDVALRCDPISGHVSLYWYRQALGQGPEFLTYFNYEAQQDKSGLPNDRFSAERPEGSISTLTIQRTEQRDSAMYRCASSSAGLAAYEQYFGPGTRLTVT.

This clone was seen a few times. CDR3 in DNA: TGTGCAAGTCGCTTAGTCGTGGCGGGAGGAAGAAATGAGCAGTTCTTC. Amino acid sequence: CASRLVVAGGRNEQFF. J is TRBJ2-1 and V is TRBV12-2; TRBD2 is the table's D call, not checked against the DNA. TRBV12-2 is flagged as a pseudogene. The CDR3 loop spans 16 amino acids.

The V gene is TRBV15, the J gene TRBJ1-4; 8 nucleotides match TRBD1. Per the germline V gene, CDR1 is LNHNV and CDR2 is YYDKDF (reference sequence). The CDR3 is 15 residues long. Trimming removed 6 bases from V and 6 bases from J; junction bases left unmatched: 9. The CDR3, as DNA: TGTGCCACCAGTCCTGGACAGGGCGGCGATGAAAAACTGTTTTTT. It encodes CATSPGQGGDEKLFF.

This clone came up a few times. This rearrangement joins TRBV6-8 to TRBJ2-1; D possibly matches TRBD1 or TRBD2 (5 bases each). The CDR3 has 13 amino acids. Trimming pared 6 bases from V and 5 bases from J, leaving 11 bases between. Germline V gene sequence: CDR1 MNHGY, CDR2 SAAAGT. The CDR3 nucleotides are TGTGCCAGCAGCATGGGACCAAACAATGAGCAGTTCTTC. Its protein product is CASSMGPNNEQFF.

This clone was observed a single time. At one boundary the junction diverges from the germline segment, which might be a read error. The CDR3, as DNA: TGTGCCATCAGTGTATCGGACAGTAGCAATCAGCCCCAGCATTTT. This translates into CAISVSDSSNQPQHF. The gene calls are TRBV6-8 and TRBJ1-5; D may be TRBD1 (6 bases). The CDR3 length is 15 residues. Germline lookup yields CDR1 MNHGY and CDR2 SAAAGT.

The V and J genes are TRBV6-8 and TRBJ2-2; 11 bases are shared with TRBD1. This CDR3 comprises 15 residues. J was trimmed by 4 bases and V by 6 bases; bases with no gene match: 4. Germline lookup yields CDR1 MNHGY and CDR2 SAAAGT. Here the CDR3 reads CASRAGTGGTGELFF. In nucleotides, the CDR3 is TGTGCCAGCAGGGCCGGGACAGGGGGCACCGGGGAGCTGTTTTTT.

The table lists this clone with a count of one. CDR3 in amino acids: CASSRGPPSLGDTQYF. CDR3 in DNA: TGTGCCAGTAGTAGGGGACCTCCCTCCCTTGGGGATACGCAGTATTTT. The rearrangement links TRBV19 to TRBJ2-3; the D gene could be TRBD1 or TRBD2 (5 bases each). Trimming took 4 bases from V and 6 from J, leaving 20 bases between them. The CDR3 consists of 16 residues. The V gene's germline CDR1 is LNHDA and CDR2 SQIVND (reference sequence).

V is TRBV14 and J is TRBJ1-4, with no clear D. The CDR3 length is 15 residues. Germline CDR1 is SGHDN and CDR2 is FVKESK. The ends were cut back, 0 bases at V and 5 bases at J, with 10 bases in the middle. For the CDR3, the DNA is TGTGCCAGCAGCCAAGATGGCAGGCTAAATGAAAAACTGTTTTTT. Translated: CASSQDGRLNEKLFF.

The chain couples TRBV11-3 to TRBJ2-3, with 9 bases matching TRBD2. The CDR3 is 18 amino acids. Germline V gene data show CDR1 as SGHNT and CDR2 as YENEEA. J lost 1 base, V lost 5 bases, and 13 bases had no gene match. CDR3 nucleotide sequence: TGTGCCAGCAGCACAATTAGCGGGAGTAAGGGGGGCACAGATACGCAGTATTTT. Residues: CASSTISGSKGGTDTQYF.

By share, this clone counts as medium-sized (0.01 to 0.1%). The CDR3: CATSRDRQASNEKLFF. The CDR3, as DNA: TGTGCCACCAGCAGAGATCGACAGGCCTCTAATGAAAAACTGTTTTTT. The genes are TRBV15 and TRBJ1-4, with D possibly TRBD1 on 6 matching bases. CDR3 length: 16 residues. Germline V gene lookup returns CDR1 LNHNV and CDR2 YYDKDF (reference sequence). The V and J ends lost 0 bases and 3 bases respectively, with 11 bases between them.

The J gene is TRBJ2-2, the V gene TRBV12-5, with 9 nucleotides matching TRBD2. The CDR3 consists of 15 residues. The germline V gene has CDR1 LGHNT and CDR2 FRNRAP. The CDR3 sequence is CASGGLGPGTGELFF. The CDR3 coding sequence is TGTGCCAGCGGGGGGTTGGGCCCGGGCACCGGGGAGCTGTTTTTT.